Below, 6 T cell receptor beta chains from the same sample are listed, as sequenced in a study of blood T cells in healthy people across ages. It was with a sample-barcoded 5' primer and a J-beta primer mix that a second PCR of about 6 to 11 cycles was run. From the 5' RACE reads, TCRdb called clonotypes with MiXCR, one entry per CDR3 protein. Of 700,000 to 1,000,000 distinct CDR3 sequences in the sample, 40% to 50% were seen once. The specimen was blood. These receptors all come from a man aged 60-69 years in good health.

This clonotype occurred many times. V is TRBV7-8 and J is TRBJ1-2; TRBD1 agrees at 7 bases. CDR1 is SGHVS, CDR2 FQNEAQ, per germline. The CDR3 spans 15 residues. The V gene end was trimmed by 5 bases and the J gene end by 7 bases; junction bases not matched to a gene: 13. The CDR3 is CASSPGDRLSGGYTF. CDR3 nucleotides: TGTGCCAGCAGCCCTGGGGACAGACTTTCTGGTGGCTACACCTTC.

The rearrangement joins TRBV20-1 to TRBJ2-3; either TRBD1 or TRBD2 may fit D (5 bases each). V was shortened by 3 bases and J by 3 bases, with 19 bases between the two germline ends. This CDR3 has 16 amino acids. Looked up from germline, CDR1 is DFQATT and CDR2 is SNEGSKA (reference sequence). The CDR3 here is CSARAPRGSTTDTQYF. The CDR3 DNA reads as TGCAGTGCTAGGGCCCCGAGGGGCTCAACTACAGATACGCAGTATTTT.

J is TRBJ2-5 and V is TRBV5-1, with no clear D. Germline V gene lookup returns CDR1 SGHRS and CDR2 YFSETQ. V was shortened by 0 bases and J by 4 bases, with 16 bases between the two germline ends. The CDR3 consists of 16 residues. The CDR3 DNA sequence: TGCGCCAGCAGCTTGGCGGGTGTAAGGGTTTCAGAGACCCAGTACTTC. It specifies CASSLAGVRVSETQYF. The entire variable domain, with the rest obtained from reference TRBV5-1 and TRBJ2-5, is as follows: KAGVTQTPRYLIKTRGQQVTLSCSPISGHRSVSWYQQTPGQGLQFLFEYFSETQRNKGNFPGRFSGRQFSNSRSEMNVSTLELGDSALYLCASSLAGVRVSETQYFGPGTRLLVL.

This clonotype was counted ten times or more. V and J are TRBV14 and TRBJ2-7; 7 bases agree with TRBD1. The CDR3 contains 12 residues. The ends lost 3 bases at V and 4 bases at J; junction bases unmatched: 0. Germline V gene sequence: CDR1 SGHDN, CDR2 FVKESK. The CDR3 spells CASSQTGYEQYF. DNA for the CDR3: TGTGCCAGCAGCCAGACAGGGTACGAGCAGTACTTC.

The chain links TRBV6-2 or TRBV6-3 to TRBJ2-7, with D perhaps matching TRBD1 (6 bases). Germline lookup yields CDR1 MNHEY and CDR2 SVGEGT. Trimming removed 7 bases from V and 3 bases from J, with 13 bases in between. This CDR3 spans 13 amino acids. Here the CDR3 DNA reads TGTGCCAGCAACCGGGACACCTTCTACGAGCAGTACTTC. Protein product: CASNRDTFYEQYF.

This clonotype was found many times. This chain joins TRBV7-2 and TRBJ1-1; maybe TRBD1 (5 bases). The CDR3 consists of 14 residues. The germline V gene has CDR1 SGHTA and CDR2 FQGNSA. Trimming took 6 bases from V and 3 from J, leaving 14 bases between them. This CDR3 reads CASRIRSRDTEAFF. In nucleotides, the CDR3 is TGTGCCAGCAGAATCCGATCCAGGGACACTGAAGCTTTCTTT.